This paragraph reports one TCR beta chain. Its antigen remains unidentified. Amplification of TCR beta CDR3 regions was performed using RNA transcripts as template. The study used the HTBI primer set for a first-round RT-PCR of the TCR CDR3. TCRdb ran MiXCR on the multiplex PCR reads and lists one entry per CDR3 protein. The data contain approximately 700,000 distinct CDR3 sequences, 45% of them singletons. The sample comes from a study of T cells in Graves' hyperthyroidism and ophthalmopathy. Study-wide results and limits: Blood shared most expanded thyroid clonotypes above 0.001.

Germline V gene data show CDR1 as SGHTA and CDR2 as FQGNSA. The length of the CDR3 is 14 residues. With 4 bases removed from V and 5 bases from J, the gap between germline ends came to 11 bases. V is TRBV7-2 and J is TRBJ1-4, with D perhaps TRBD1 (6 bases). Specimen: peripheral blood or thyroid tissue (not recorded which). This receptor was identified in an adult man with Graves' disease, either hyperthyroidism or ophthalmopathy (not recorded which). CDR3 protein: CASSSGAPNEKLFF. The CDR3 bases are TGTGCCAGCAGCTCAGGGGCTCCGAATGAAAAACTGTTTTTT.